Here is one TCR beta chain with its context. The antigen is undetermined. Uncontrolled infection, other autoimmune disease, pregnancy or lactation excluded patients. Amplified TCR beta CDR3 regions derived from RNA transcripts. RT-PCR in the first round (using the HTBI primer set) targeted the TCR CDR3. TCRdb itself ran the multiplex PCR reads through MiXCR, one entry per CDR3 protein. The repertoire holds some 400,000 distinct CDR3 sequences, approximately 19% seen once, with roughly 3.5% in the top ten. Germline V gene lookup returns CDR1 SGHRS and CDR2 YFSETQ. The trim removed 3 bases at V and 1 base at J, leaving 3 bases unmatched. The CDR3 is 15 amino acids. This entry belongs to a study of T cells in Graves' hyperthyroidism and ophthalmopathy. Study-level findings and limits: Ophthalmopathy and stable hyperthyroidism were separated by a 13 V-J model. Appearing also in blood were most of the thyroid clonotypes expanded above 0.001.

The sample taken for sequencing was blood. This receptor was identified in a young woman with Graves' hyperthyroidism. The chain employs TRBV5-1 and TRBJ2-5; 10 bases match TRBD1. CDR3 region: CASSWGQGTQETQYF. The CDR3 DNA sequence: TGCGCCAGCAGCTGGGGACAGGGGACCCAAGAGACCCAGTACTTC. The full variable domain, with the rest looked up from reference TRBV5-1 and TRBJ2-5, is KAGVTQTPRYLIKTRGQQVTLSCSPISGHRSVSWYQQTPGQGLQFLFEYFSETQRNKGNFPGRFSGRQFSNSRSEMNVSTLELGDSALYLCASSWGQGTQETQYFGPGTRLLVL.